These 26 T cell receptor beta chains were all obtained from the same sample, sequenced in a study of shared clonotypes between healthy human individuals. Method: immunoSEQ multiplex PCR; TCRdb's copy keeps in-frame clones and lacks some. Of about 490,000 clones in the sample, 81% were seen once. Sequencing was performed on PBMCs. Every receptor here comes from a woman aged 35 to 49 in good health. Some clones in this sample may be carry-over from other donors' samples.

As concerns this clone: A far larger clone differs by one base, so this is likely a read error. The same CDR3 also results from other DNA sequences found in this sample. This chain joins TRBV7-2 and TRBJ1-5; D gene uncertain. Germline V gene sequence: CDR1 SGHTA, CDR2 FQGNSA. V was trimmed by 1 base and J by 4 bases, leaving 5 bases between them. The CDR3 sequence is 13 residues long. CDR3 loop: CASSLGPNQPQHF. DNA for the CDR3: TGTGCCAGCAGCTTAGGCCCGAATCAGCCCCAGCATTTT.

This clone came up a few times. This rearrangement joins TRBV15 to TRBJ2-7; 13 bases align to TRBD2. Germline CDR1 and CDR2: LNHNV and YYDKDF (reference sequence). The CDR3 totals 16 residues. Trimming cost V 2 bases and J 4 bases; bases outside gene matches: 5. CDR3 in DNA: TGTGCCACCAGCAGATCCGGGACTAGCGGGATGTACGAGCAGTACTTC. Protein: CATSRSGTSGMYEQYF.

This clone was seen a few times. The V call is TRBV19, the J call TRBJ2-7; 9 bases fit TRBD1. Looked up from germline, CDR1 is LNHDA and CDR2 is SQIVND (reference sequence). This CDR3 comprises 14 residues. V shed 3 bases and J 5 bases; nucleotides not matched to a gene: 5. CDR3 nucleotide sequence: TGTGCCAGTAGTATCCGGGACAGGGCTCACGAGCAGTACTTC. It is translated as CASSIRDRAHEQYF.

This clone was counted a single time. The chain uses TRBV6-5 and TRBJ2-1; D is perhaps TRBD2 (5 bases). The CDR3 has 13 residues. Germline V gives CDR1 MNHEY, CDR2 SVGAGI. V gave up 6 bases and J gave up 7 bases, with 13 bases separating them. The chain's CDR3 is CASRKMGVNEQFF. The CDR3 DNA reads as TGTGCCAGCAGAAAAATGGGAGTGAATGAGCAGTTCTTC.

The chain combines TRBV18 with TRBJ2-7; D might be TRBD1 (6 bases). The CDR3 spans 12 residues. The V gene's germline CDR1 is KGHSH and CDR2 LQKENI. V was pared by 5 bases and J by 7 bases, with 12 bases between. As DNA, the CDR3 is TGTGCCAGCTCAGAACAGGGTTGGGAGCAGTACTTC. It encodes CASSEQGWEQYF.

In the case of this clone: A read error is possible here, since a much larger clone lies one base away. This sequence joins TRBV5-8 and TRBJ2-1; D gene unclear. The V gene lost 0 bases and the J gene lost 1 base, with 8 bases spanning the gap. The germline V gene has CDR1 SGHTS and CDR2 YDEGEE. This CDR3 comprises 15 residues. The CDR3 region is CASSLVANSYNEQFF. Written as DNA, the CDR3 is TGTGCCAGCAGCTTGGTGGCTAATTCCTACAATGAGCAGTTCTTC. The full variable domain, its missing parts supplied by reference TRBV5-8 and TRBJ2-1, is EAGVTQSPTHLIKTRGQQATLRCSPISGHTSVYWYQQALGLGLQFLLWYDEGEERNRGNFPPRFSGRQFPNYSSELNVNALELEDSALYLCASSLVANSYNEQFFGPGTRLTVL.

On this clone itself: This likely stems from a read error, as it lies one base from a far larger clone. Other DNA sequences in this sample translate to the same CDR3. CDR3 region: CASVDGATLYGYTF. DNA for the CDR3: TGTGCCAGCGTCGACGGAGCCACTTTGTATGGCTACACTTTC. This chain joins TRBV2 and TRBJ1-2; the D is unclear. There are 14 residues in the CDR3. Germline assignment: CDR1 SNHLY and CDR2 FYNNEI.

The chain recombines TRBV7-2 with TRBJ2-3; no clear D gene. The germline CDR1 and CDR2 sequences are SGHTA and FQGNSA. Between the trimmed V and J ends, which lost 1 base and 0 bases, there was a span of 11 bases. The CDR3 has 16 residues. CDR3 sequence: CASSLVSRTSTDTQYF. The CDR3 DNA reads as TGTGCCAGCAGCTTAGTCTCGCGAACAAGCACAGATACGCAGTATTTT.

About this clone: Given a far larger clone just one base away, this is likely a sequencing read error. This CDR3 reads CASSEFGRRTNEQFF. The CDR3, as DNA: TGTGCCAGCAGTGAATTCGGGAGAAGGACCAATGAGCAGTTCTTC. The V gene is TRBV2, the J gene TRBJ2-1, with a weak D call TRBD2 (6 bases). Germline V gene data show CDR1 as SNHLY and CDR2 as FYNNEI. The CDR3 is 15 residues long. V was shortened by 2 bases and J by 6 bases, with 14 bases between the two germline ends.

On this clone: Here the CDR3 omits its conserved ending phenylalanine or tryptophan, so a read error is the likely source. The chain employs TRBV10-3 and TRBJ1-1; unclear D gene. Trimming took 6 bases from V and 2 from J, leaving 10 bases between them. This CDR3 has 13 residues. Per germline, CDR1 ENHRY and CDR2 SYGVKD. CDR3 in DNA: TGTGCCATCAGACTGTACGCTAACACTGAAGCTTTCCTT. This sequence encodes CAIRLYANTEAFL.

This chain uses TRBV5-1 with TRBJ2-7; D is perhaps TRBD1 or TRBD2 (5 bases each). The CDR3 is 14 residues long. Germline V lookup: CDR1 SGHRS, CDR2 YFSETQ. The germline V and J ends were trimmed by 8 bases and 5 bases, with 20 bases remaining between them. This CDR3 reads CASGGTPEGNEQYF. CDR3 DNA sequence: TGCGCCAGTGGTGGGACGCCAGAGGGTAACGAGCAGTACTTC.

The rearrangement uses TRBV2 and TRBJ2-6; a weak D match, TRBD1 (6 bases). V was cut by 5 bases and J by 2 bases, with 10 bases left in between. The CDR3 extends over 15 amino acids. Germline V lookup: CDR1 SNHLY, CDR2 FYNNEI. The CDR3 sequence: CASSSRGAGANVLTF. CDR3 sequence (DNA): TGTGCCAGCAGTTCCAGGGGAGCTGGGGCCAACGTCCTGACTTTC.

The V call is TRBV18, the J call TRBJ2-2; D unresolved. The CDR3 consists of 16 residues. V was cut by 0 bases and J by 4 bases, with 12 bases left in between. Germline-derived CDR1 and CDR2 are KGHSH and LQKENI. Written as DNA, the CDR3 is TGTGCCAGCTCACCACCGGCTGGCAGTTTCACCGGGGAGCTGTTTTTT. This translates into CASSPPAGSFTGELFF.

This chain connects TRBV4-1 to TRBJ1-4; D is unresolved. V gave up 2 bases and J gave up 2 bases, with 15 bases separating them. This CDR3 is built from 17 residues. Germline V gene data show CDR1 as MGHRA and CDR2 as YSYEKL. The CDR3 coding sequence is TGCGCCAGCAGCCAAAACCCCCTAGATGCGACTAATGAAAAACTGTTTTTT. Amino acid sequence: CASSQNPLDATNEKLFF.

The chain combines TRBV30 with TRBJ1-2; perhaps TRBD1 as D (5 bases). Germline loops: CDR1 GTSNPN, CDR2 SVGIG (reference sequence). The CDR3 length is 15 residues. Trimming removed 1 base from V and 4 bases from J, with 16 bases in between. The CDR3: CAWSEGAGSGYGYTF. The CDR3 DNA reads TGTGCCTGGAGTGAAGGTGCAGGGTCGGGCTATGGCTACACCTTC.

This clone was counted once. This CDR3 is also generated by other DNA sequences in the sample. The CDR3 DNA is TGTGCCACCAGCAGAGTGGGGAGCAATCAGCCCCAGCATTTT. It encodes CATSRVGSNQPQHF. This chain uses TRBV15 with TRBJ1-5; D not resolved. The germline gives CDR1 LNHNV, CDR2 YYDKDF (reference sequence). The CDR3 has 14 residues. V was shortened by 1 base and J by 1 base, with 5 bases between the two germline ends.

This chain connects TRBV28 to TRBJ2-2; 12 positions match TRBD2. CDR1 is MDHEN and CDR2 is SYDVKM in the germline V gene. This CDR3 contains 18 residues. V lost 6 bases and J lost 3; bases outside the gene matches: 11. This CDR3 reads CASSRSSGRAEDTGELFF. CDR3 nucleotides: TGTGCCAGCAGCAGATCTAGCGGGAGGGCCGAGGACACCGGGGAGCTGTTTTTT. The complete variable domain, with remaining parts taken from reference TRBV28 and TRBJ2-2, reads DVKVTQSSRYLVKRTGEKVFLECVQDMDHENMFWYRQDPGLGLRLIYFSYDVKMKEKGDIPEGYSVSREKKERFSLILESASTNQTSMYLCASSRSSGRAEDTGELFFGEGSRLTVL.

The V and J genes are TRBV10-3 and TRBJ2-3; D may be TRBD1 or TRBD2 (5 bases each). The CDR3 is 15 residues long. CDR1 ENHRY and CDR2 SYGVKD come from the germline V gene. V was pared by 6 bases and J by 5 bases, with 18 bases between. CDR3 nucleotides: TGTGCCATCAGCCCTGGGGCCCGGGGAGAAGATACGCAGTATTTT. Residues: CAISPGARGEDTQYF.

On this clone: A read error is the likely source, as a far larger clone sits one nucleotide away. This sample includes further DNA sequences coding for the same CDR3. CDR3 in DNA: TGTGCAAGCAGTGAATTGGGACAGGGGATGGCTTTCTTT. Translation: CASSELGQGMAFF. The chain joins TRBV2 to TRBJ1-1; 10 bases match TRBD1. The CDR3 contains 13 residues. Germline values: CDR1 SNHLY, CDR2 FYNNEI.

V usage is TRBV10-3 and J usage is TRBJ2-1; 10 bases are shared with TRBD2. Germline trimming cut 4 bases from V and 13 bases from J; bases unmatched to any gene: 13. CDR3 length: 15 amino acids. The germline CDR1 and CDR2 sequences are ENHRY and SYGVKD. CDR3 nucleotides: TGTGCCATCAGTGTTGGGACTAGCGACAACTACCGCCAGTTCTTC. Translation gives CAISVGTSDNYRQFF.

This clone was seen more than once but under ten times. The chain has TRBV5-6 and TRBJ1-1; no clear D. Trimming took 4 bases from V and 1 from J, leaving 14 bases between them. There are 15 residues in the CDR3. Germline V CDR1 and CDR2: SGHDT, YYEEEE. The CDR3 spells CASSPLWRANTEAFF. CDR3 coding DNA: TGTGCCAGCAGCCCTCTCTGGCGGGCGAACACTGAAGCTTTCTTT.

This clone has more than one count but fewer than ten. The CDR3 DNA follows: TGTGCCAGCAGCGCACGGGGGGATCAGCCCCAGCATTTT. Amino acid sequence: CASSARGDQPQHF. This sequence joins TRBV7-2 and TRBJ1-5; TRBD1 might be the D (5 bases). This CDR3 is 13 amino acids long. Between the trimmed V and J ends, which lost 5 bases and 5 bases, there was a span of 10 bases. The germline gives CDR1 SGHTA, CDR2 FQGNSA. Full variable domain (remainder filled in from reference TRBV7-2 and TRBJ1-5): GAGVSQSPSNKVTEKGKDVELRCDPISGHTALYWYRQSLGQGLEFLIYFQGNSAPDKSGLPSDRFSAERTGGSVSTLTIQRTQQEDSAVYLCASSARGDQPQHFGDGTRLSIL.

Details on this clone: A far bigger clonotype differs at one base, so this is likely a read error. The same CDR3 can be traced to other DNA sequences in this sample. V gene TRBV5-1 combines with J gene TRBJ1-1, with D tentatively TRBD1 (6 bases). Germline V gene lookup returns CDR1 SGHRS and CDR2 YFSETQ. The CDR3 is 13 residues long. The CDR3 DNA sequence: TGCGCCAGCAGCTTGGAGGGGGGCACTGAAGCTTCCTTT. It codes for CASSLEGGTEASF. Filled out from reference TRBV5-1 and TRBJ1-1, the complete variable domain reads KAGVTQTPRYLIKTRGQQVTLSCSPISGHRSVSWYQQTPGQGLQFLFEYFSETQRNKGNFPGRFSGRQFSNSRSEMNVSTLELGDSALYLCASSLEGGTEASFGQGTRLTVV.

The chain recombines TRBV6-4 with TRBJ2-2; TRBD1 matches 7 bases. V dropped 6 bases and J dropped 4; count of bases not matched to a gene: 14. CDR1 is MRHNA and CDR2 is SNTAGT in the germline V gene. The CDR3 has 17 amino acids. The CDR3 DNA is TGTGCCAGCAGGATCCTAGACAGGGCCCTCATCACCGGGGAGCTGTTTTTT. This codes for CASRILDRALITGELFF.

In this sample, this clone turned up a few times. This rearrangement joins TRBV21-1 to TRBJ2-5; the table calls TRBD2, which could not be checked here. TRBV21-1 is deemed a pseudogene. The CDR3 length is 12 residues. CDR3: CASLGSRETQYF. CDR3 DNA sequence: TGTGCCAGCTTGGGGAGCAGGGAGACCCAGTACTTC.

The J gene is TRBJ2-7, the V gene TRBV19; 9 bases align to TRBD1. This CDR3 contains 16 residues. Germline V CDR1 and CDR2: LNHDA, SQIVND (reference sequence). The trim removed 3 bases at V and 5 bases at J, leaving 11 bases unmatched. CDR3 nucleotide sequence: TGTGCCAGTAGTATTATGGGGGGACAGGGAATCGACGAGCAGTACTTC. It is translated as CASSIMGGQGIDEQYF.